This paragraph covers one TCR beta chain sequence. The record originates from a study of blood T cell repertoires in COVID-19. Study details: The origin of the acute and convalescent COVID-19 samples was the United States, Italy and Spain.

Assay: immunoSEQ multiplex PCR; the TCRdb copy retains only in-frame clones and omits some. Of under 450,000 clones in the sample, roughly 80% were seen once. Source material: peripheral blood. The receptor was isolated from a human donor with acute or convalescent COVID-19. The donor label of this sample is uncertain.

CDR3 DNA: TGTGCCAGCTCATCAACTCCGGGACAGTATAATTCACCCCTCCACTTT. As protein: CASSSTPGQYNSPLHF. The chain employs TRBV18 and TRBJ1-6; 7 bases are a match to TRBD1. CDR1 KGHSH and CDR2 LQKENI come from the germline V gene. Trimming removed 5 bases from V and 4 bases from J; junction bases left unmatched: 8. This CDR3 has 16 amino acids.